What follows describes a single TCR beta chain. The antigen is unknown. This sample was taken from a study of persistence of HIV-infected CD4 T cells. On the study more broadly: Donors were ART-treated; their CMV- and Gag-responding CD4+ T cells were isolated. Suppressive ART had lasted a median of roughly eight years.

There are 13 residues in the CDR3. Germline assignment: CDR1 LNHDA and CDR2 SQIVND (reference sequence). V dropped 3 bases and J dropped 4 bases, with 9 bases sitting between them. Cells were stimulated with CMV-infected fibroblast lysates at roughly 10 ug/mL. Sorted nonresponding memory CD4+ T cells were CD40L-negative, CD69-negative, CD45RO-high. Undetectable plasma HIV-1 RNA below 50 copies/mL lasted at least 4 years. Sequencing used immunoSEQ version 4 in survey mode. Data came from immunoSEQ multiplex PCR; TCRdb stores just in-frame clones and leaves some out. Among 50,000 or so clones listed, under 85% were seen once.

This TCR was sampled from an adult man with HIV who was CMV-seropositive. The chain recombines TRBV19 with TRBJ2-5, with a possible D match to TRBD2 (6 bases). This specimen was CD4+ T cells sorted from PBMCs after approximately 20-hour stimulation, taken from a patient who received antiretroviral therapy. The DNA of the CDR3 is TGTGCCAGTAGTATCGGGAGAGGAGAGACCCAGTACTTC. As protein: CASSIGRGETQYF.